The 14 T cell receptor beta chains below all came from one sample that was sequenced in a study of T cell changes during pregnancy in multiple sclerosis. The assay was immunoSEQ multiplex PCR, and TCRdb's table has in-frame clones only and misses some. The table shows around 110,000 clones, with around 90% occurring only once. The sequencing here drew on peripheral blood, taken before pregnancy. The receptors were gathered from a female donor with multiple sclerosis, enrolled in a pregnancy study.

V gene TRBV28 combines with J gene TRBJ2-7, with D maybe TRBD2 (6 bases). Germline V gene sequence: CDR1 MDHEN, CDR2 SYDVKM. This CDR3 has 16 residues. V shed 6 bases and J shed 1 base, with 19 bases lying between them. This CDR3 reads CASSPGTATSSYEQYF. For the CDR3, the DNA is TGTGCCAGCAGCCCGGGGACGGCGACTAGTTCCTACGAGCAGTACTTC.

CDR3: CASGSGLADYNEQFF. The CDR3 bases are TGTGCTAGTGGATCGGGACTAGCGGACTACAATGAGCAGTTCTTC. V usage is TRBV12-5 and J usage is TRBJ2-1; 11 nucleotides match TRBD2. CDR3 length: 15 amino acids. The V segment lost 6 bases and the J segment 3 bases; nucleotides outside the gene matches: 4. Germline values: CDR1 LGHNT, CDR2 FRNRAP.

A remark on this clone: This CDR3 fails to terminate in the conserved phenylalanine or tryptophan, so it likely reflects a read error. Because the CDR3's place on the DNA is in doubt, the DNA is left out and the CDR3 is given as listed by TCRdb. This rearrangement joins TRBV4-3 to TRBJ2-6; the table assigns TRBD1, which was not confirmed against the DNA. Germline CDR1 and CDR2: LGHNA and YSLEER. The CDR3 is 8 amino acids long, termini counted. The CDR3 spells CASSRRQG.

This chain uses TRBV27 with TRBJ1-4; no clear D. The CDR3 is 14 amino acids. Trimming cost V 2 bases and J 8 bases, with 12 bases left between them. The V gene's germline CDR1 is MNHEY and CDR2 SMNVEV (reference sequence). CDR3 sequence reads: CASSLIGKGEKLFF. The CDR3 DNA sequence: TGTGCCAGCAGTTTAATCGGGAAGGGCGAAAAACTGTTTTTT.

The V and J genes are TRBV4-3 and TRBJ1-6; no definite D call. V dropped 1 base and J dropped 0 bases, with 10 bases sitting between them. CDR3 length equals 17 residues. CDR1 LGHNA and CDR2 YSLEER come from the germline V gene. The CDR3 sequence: CASSQVPGSSYNSPLHF. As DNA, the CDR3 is TGCGCCAGCAGCCAAGTCCCGGGAAGCTCCTATAATTCACCCCTCCACTTT.

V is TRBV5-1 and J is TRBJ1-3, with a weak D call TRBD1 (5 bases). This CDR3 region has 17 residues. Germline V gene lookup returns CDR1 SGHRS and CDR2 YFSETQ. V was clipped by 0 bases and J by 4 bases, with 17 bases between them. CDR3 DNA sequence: TGCGCCAGCAGCTTGGAGGGGCCGCCGTCGGCCGGAAACACCATATATTTT. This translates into CASSLEGPPSAGNTIYF.

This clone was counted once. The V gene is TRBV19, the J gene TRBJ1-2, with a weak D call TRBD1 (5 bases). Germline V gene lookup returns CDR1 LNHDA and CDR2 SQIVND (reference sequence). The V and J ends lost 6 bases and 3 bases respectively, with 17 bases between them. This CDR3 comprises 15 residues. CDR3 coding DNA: TGTGCCAGTAGGAGGACAATCCTGACAGACTATGGCTACACCTTC. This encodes CASRRTILTDYGYTF.

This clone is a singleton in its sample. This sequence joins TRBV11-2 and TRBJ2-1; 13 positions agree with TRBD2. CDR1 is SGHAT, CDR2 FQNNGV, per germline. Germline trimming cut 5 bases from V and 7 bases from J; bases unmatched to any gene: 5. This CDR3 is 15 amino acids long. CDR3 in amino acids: CASSPRTSGGNEQFF. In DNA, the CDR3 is TGTGCCAGCAGCCCTAGGACTAGCGGGGGTAATGAGCAGTTCTTC.

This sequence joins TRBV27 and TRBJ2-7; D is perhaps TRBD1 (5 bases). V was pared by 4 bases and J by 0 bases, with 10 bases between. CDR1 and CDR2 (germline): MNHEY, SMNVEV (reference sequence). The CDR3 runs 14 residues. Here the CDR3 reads CASSSQGSSYEQYF. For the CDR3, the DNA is TGTGCCAGCAGTTCTCAGGGTAGCTCCTACGAGCAGTACTTC.

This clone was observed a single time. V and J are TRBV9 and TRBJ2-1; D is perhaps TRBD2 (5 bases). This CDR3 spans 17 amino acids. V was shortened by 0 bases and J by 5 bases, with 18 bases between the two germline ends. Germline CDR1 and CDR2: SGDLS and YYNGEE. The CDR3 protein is CASSVARRARRDNEQFF. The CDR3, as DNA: TGTGCCAGCAGCGTAGCCCGGCGGGCAAGGCGCGACAATGAGCAGTTCTTC.

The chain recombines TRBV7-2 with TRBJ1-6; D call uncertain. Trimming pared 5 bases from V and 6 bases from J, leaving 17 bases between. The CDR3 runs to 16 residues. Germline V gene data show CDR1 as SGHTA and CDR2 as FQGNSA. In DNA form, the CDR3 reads TGTGCCAGCAGCGAGAAACCACAGATTCTTAATTCACCCCTCCACTTT. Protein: CASSEKPQILNSPLHF.

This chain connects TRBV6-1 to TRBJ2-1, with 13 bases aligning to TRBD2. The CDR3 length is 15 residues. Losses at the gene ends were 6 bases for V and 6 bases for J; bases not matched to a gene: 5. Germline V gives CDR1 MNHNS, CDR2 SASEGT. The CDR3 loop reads CASRRTSGSPNEQFF. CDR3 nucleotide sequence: TGTGCCAGCAGAAGGACTAGCGGGAGTCCCAATGAGCAGTTCTTC.

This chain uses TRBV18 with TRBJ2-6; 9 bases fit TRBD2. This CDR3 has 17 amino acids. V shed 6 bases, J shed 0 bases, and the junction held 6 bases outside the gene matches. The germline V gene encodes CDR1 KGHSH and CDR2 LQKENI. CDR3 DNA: TGTGCCAGCTCGCAGACTAGCGGAAGCTCTGGGGCCAACGTCCTGACTTTC. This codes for CASSQTSGSSGANVLTF.

Here the CDR3 DNA reads TGTGCCAGCAGTTACGCAGTGAACACTGAAGCTTTCTTT. This encodes CASSYAVNTEAFF. This chain uses TRBV6-6 with TRBJ1-1, with D unclear. The CDR3 is 13 residues long. Trimming took 2 bases from V and 0 from J, leaving 4 bases between them. Per the germline V gene, CDR1 is MNHNY and CDR2 is SVGAGI (reference sequence).